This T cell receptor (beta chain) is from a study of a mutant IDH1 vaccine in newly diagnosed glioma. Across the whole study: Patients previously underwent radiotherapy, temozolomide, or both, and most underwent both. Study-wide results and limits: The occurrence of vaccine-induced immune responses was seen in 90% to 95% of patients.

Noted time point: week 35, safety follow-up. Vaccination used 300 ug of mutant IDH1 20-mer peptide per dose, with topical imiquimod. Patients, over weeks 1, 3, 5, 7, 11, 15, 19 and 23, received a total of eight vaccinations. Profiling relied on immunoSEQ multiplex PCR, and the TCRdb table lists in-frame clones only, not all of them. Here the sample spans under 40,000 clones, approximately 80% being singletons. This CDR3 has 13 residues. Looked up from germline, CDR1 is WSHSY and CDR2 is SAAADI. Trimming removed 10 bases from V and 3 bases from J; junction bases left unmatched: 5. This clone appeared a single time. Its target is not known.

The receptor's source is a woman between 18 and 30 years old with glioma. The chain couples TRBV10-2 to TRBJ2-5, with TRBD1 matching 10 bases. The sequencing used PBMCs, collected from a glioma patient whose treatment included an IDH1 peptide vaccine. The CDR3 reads CATRQGAKETQYF. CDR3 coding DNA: TGCGCCACCCGACAGGGGGCTAAAGAGACCCAGTACTTC.